The 23 T cell receptor beta chains in this list originate from one sample, sequenced in a study of cytomegalovirus exposure and HLA in healthy donors. PCR amplification relied on 60 Vbeta primers (plus 13 Jbeta primers). Sequenced by immunoSEQ multiplex PCR; TCRdb stores in-frame clones only, minus some. The sample contains about 93,000 clones, 70% to 80% of which appear only once. Sequenced sample: PBMCs. The receptors come from a man younger than 45 in good health and CMV-seronegative.

The rearrangement links TRBV6-5 to TRBJ1-5, with D perhaps matching TRBD1 (5 bases). This CDR3 contains 15 residues. V was pared by 0 bases and J by 1 base, with 7 bases between. Germline-derived CDR1 and CDR2 are MNHEY and SVGAGI. CDR3 DNA: TGTGCCAGCAGTTACTCCGGGGGGAGCAATCAGCCCCAGCATTTT. Protein product: CASSYSGGSNQPQHF.

This rearrangement joins TRBV9 to TRBJ1-2; 7 nucleotides agree with TRBD1. J lost 8 bases, V lost 2 bases, and 18 bases had no gene match. Germline-derived CDR1 and CDR2 are SGDLS and YYNGEE. The CDR3 spans 17 residues. The CDR3 protein is CASSVGHGIQGGEGYTF. The CDR3 nucleotides are TGTGCCAGCAGCGTGGGCCATGGGATTCAGGGGGGAGAGGGCTACACCTTC.

The chain has TRBV11-3 and TRBJ2-5, with D possibly being TRBD2 (7 bases). V lost 1 base, J lost 4 bases, and 13 bases lay in between. The CDR3 is 15 amino acids. Germline V CDR1 and CDR2: SGHNT, YENEEA. Here the CDR3 DNA reads TGTGCCAGCAGCTTAGTGGGGGGGCACTCAGAGACCCAGTACTTC. Translation: CASSLVGGHSETQYF.

The chain combines TRBV10-3 with TRBJ1-2; tentatively, D is TRBD1 (5 bases). Trimming removed 7 bases at V and 6 bases at J, with 9 bases between. From germline, CDR1 is ENHRY and CDR2 SYGVKD. The CDR3 is made up of 11 amino acids. The CDR3 region is CAINKGDGYTF. CDR3 DNA: TGTGCCATCAACAAAGGGGATGGCTACACCTTC.

The genes are TRBV2 and TRBJ2-5; 7 bases are shared with TRBD1. The DNA matches TRBJ2-7 better at its end, which makes the J call doubtful. CDR3 length: 13 residues. Germline V CDR1 and CDR2: SNHLY, FYNNEI. CDR3 sequence: CASREDRPHEQYF. CDR3 bases: TGTGCCAGCAGGGAGGACAGGCCACACGAGCAGTACTTC.

The CDR3 region has the DNA TGTGCCAGCAGCTCATTGGGACTCTTCGATACGCAGTATTTT. Protein sequence: CASSSLGLFDTQYF. The chain is built from TRBV7-7 and TRBJ2-3; D is perhaps TRBD2 (6 bases). In germline, CDR1 is SSHAT, CDR2 FNYEAQ (reference sequence). Trimming took 4 bases from V and 6 from J, leaving 14 bases between them. The CDR3 is made up of 14 amino acids. The variable domain in full, completed from reference TRBV7-7 and TRBJ2-3, reads GAGVSQSPRYKVTKRGQDVTLRCDPISSHATLYWYQQALGQGPEFLTYFNYEAQPDKSGLPSDRFSAERPEGSISTLTIQRTEQRDSAMYRCASSSLGLFDTQYFGPGTRLTVL.

The chain has TRBV18 and TRBJ2-2; 7 bases are shared with TRBD1. This CDR3 has 17 amino acids. V lost 1 base, J lost 3 bases, and 8 bases stayed unmatched. Germline assignment: CDR1 KGHSH and CDR2 LQKENI. CDR3 sequence: CASSPQSARGHTGELFF. For the CDR3, the DNA is TGTGCCAGCTCACCACAATCTGCGAGGGGGCACACCGGGGAGCTGTTTTTT.

V is TRBV4-2 and J is TRBJ2-2; D perhaps matches TRBD2 (6 bases). Trimming shortened V by 3 bases and J by 7 bases, and 9 bases separated the two germline ends. This CDR3 comprises 13 residues. Germline lookup yields CDR1 LGHNA and CDR2 YNFKEQ. The DNA of the CDR3 is TGTGCCAGCAGCCAGCGGGGAAGCGGGGAGCTGTTTTTT. Protein sequence: CASSQRGSGELFF.

The gene calls are TRBV29-1 and TRBJ1-1; no definite D call. Per germline, CDR1 SQVTM and CDR2 ANQGSEA. The V end was cut by 6 bases, the J end by 11 bases, with 13 bases between. The CDR3 has 10 residues. Written as DNA, the CDR3 is TGCAGCGTAGCCACCCAAGCTGCTTTCTTT. Residues: CSVATQAAFF.

V and J are TRBV7-3 and TRBJ2-1; a possible D gene is TRBD1 (5 bases). Germline CDR1 SGHTA, CDR2 FQGTGA. V was trimmed by 3 bases and J by 10 bases, leaving 10 bases between them. The CDR3 is made up of 12 amino acids. CDR3 in amino acids: CASSFIDREQFF. For the CDR3, the DNA is TGTGCCAGCAGCTTTATCGACAGAGAGCAGTTCTTC.

The chain couples TRBV5-4 to TRBJ2-1; 11 nucleotides match TRBD2. V was pared by 4 bases and J by 7 bases, with 13 bases of the junction left unmatched. This CDR3 comprises 17 residues. Germline lookup yields CDR1 SGHNT and CDR2 YYREEE (reference sequence). CDR3 amino acids: CASSRIYTSGRGNEQFF. CDR3 DNA sequence: TGTGCCAGCAGCCGAATATATACTAGCGGGAGAGGGAATGAGCAGTTCTTC. The full variable domain, in which reference TRBV5-4 and TRBJ2-1 provide the parts outside the CDR3, is ETGVTQSPTHLIKTRGQQVTLRCSSQSGHNTVSWYQQALGQGPQFIFQYYREEENGRGNFPPRFSGLQFPNYSSELNVNALELDDSALYLCASSRIYTSGRGNEQFFGPGTRLTVL.

This chain connects TRBV7-2 to TRBJ2-2; perhaps TRBD2 as D (7 bases). The CDR3 is 16 amino acids. Germline assignment: CDR1 SGHTA and CDR2 FQGNSA. The V and J ends lost 6 bases and 2 bases respectively, with 16 bases between them. The DNA for the CDR3 is TGTGCCAGCAGACCGACGGGGGGCGGTAACACCGGGGAGCTGTTTTTT. Translated: CASRPTGGGNTGELFF.

V usage is TRBV14 and J usage is TRBJ1-1; D call uncertain. This CDR3 spans 13 amino acids. The germline V gene encodes CDR1 SGHDN and CDR2 FVKESK. Trimming took 4 bases from V and 1 from J, leaving 7 bases between them. The DNA of the CDR3 is TGTGCCAGCAGCCGCAGAGGGAACACTGAAGCTTTCTTT. This encodes CASSRRGNTEAFF.

This clone was recorded a few times. The chain uses TRBV4-3 and TRBJ2-1, with 10 nucleotides matching TRBD1. CDR1 LGHNA and CDR2 YSLEER come from the germline V gene. The CDR3 spans 16 residues. V trimming: 1 base; J trimming: 8 bases; junction bases outside the gene matches: 8. The CDR3 sequence: CASSQAQGQGYDEQFF. For the CDR3, the DNA is TGCGCCAGCAGCCAAGCTCAGGGACAGGGGTACGATGAGCAGTTCTTC.

This sequence joins TRBV11-3 and TRBJ2-4; no reliable D call. This CDR3 is 17 amino acids long. The V end lost 0 bases, the J end lost 1 base, and 13 bases lay between the germline ends. Looked up from germline, CDR1 is SGHNT and CDR2 is YENEEA. Here the CDR3 reads CASSLDLASGAKNIQYF. In DNA form, the CDR3 reads TGTGCCAGCAGCTTAGATCTCGCTTCCGGGGCCAAAAACATTCAGTACTTC.

Only a few counts were recorded for this clone. This chain uses TRBV6-5 with TRBJ1-1; D is uncertain. The germline gives CDR1 MNHEY, CDR2 SVGAGI. The V end was cut by 4 bases, the J end by 6 bases, with 15 bases between. The CDR3 totals 14 residues. Written as DNA, the CDR3 is TGTGCCAGCAGTTCCGCGACGGGGAGGGCTGAAGCTTTCTTT. Translation: CASSSATGRAEAFF.

The chain has TRBV4-2 and TRBJ2-1; 10 positions agree with TRBD1. CDR1 LGHNA and CDR2 YNFKEQ come from the germline V gene. J lost 9 bases, V lost 4 bases, and 9 bases had no gene match. The CDR3 loop spans 15 amino acids. The CDR3 DNA sequence: TGTGCCAGCAGCCTCAATCGACAGGGGGCGCTTGAGCAGTTCTTC. Translated: CASSLNRQGALEQFF.

This sequence joins TRBV6-4 and TRBJ2-2; D unclear. The CDR3 covers 13 residues. Per germline, CDR1 MRHNA and CDR2 SNTAGT. Trimming shortened V by 3 bases and J by 2 bases, and 4 bases separated the two germline ends. DNA for the CDR3: TGTGCCAGCAGTGAACTCAACACCGGGGAGCTGTTTTTT. Residues: CASSELNTGELFF.

V and J are TRBV29-1 and TRBJ2-5; the match to TRBD2 covers 8 bases. This CDR3 is 11 amino acids long. With V trimmed by 8 bases and J by 7 bases, 6 bases remained unmatched. The germline V gene encodes CDR1 SQVTM and CDR2 ANQGSEA. For the CDR3, the DNA is TGCAGCATCCGGGCGGGGGGGACCCAGTACTTC. Its translation: CSIRAGGTQYF.

V gene TRBV10-3 combines with J gene TRBJ1-3; tentatively, D is TRBD1 (5 bases). Trimming removed 0 bases from V and 1 base from J, with 13 bases in between. There are 17 residues in the CDR3. In germline, CDR1 is ENHRY, CDR2 SYGVKD. CDR3 DNA sequence: TGTGCCATCAGTGAGTCCCCGGTGGCAGGGTCTGGAAACACCATATATTTT. Amino acid sequence: CAISESPVAGSGNTIYF.

This chain connects TRBV5-1 to TRBJ2-3; D is possibly TRBD1 (6 bases). The CDR3 length is 15 residues. The germline CDR1 and CDR2 sequences are SGHRS and YFSETQ. The V gene lost 1 base and the J gene lost 1 base, with 10 bases spanning the gap. The CDR3: CASSLRGIGTDTQYF. The CDR3 region has the DNA TGCGCCAGCAGCTTGAGGGGGATCGGCACAGATACGCAGTATTTT.

This rearrangement joins TRBV29-1 to TRBJ2-5; TRBD2 might be the D (5 bases). The CDR3 has 14 residues. CDR1 and CDR2 (germline): SQVTM, ANQGSEA. Trimming removed 4 bases from V and 2 bases from J, with 14 bases in between. CDR3 DNA: TGCAGCGTTGCGGGAACCATAAAACAAGAGACCCAGTACTTC. This codes for CSVAGTIKQETQYF.

This clone was detected only a few times. J is TRBJ1-3 and V is TRBV5-6; 7 bases line up with TRBD1. J gave up 4 bases and V 4 bases, and 17 bases lay outside the gene matches. The germline V gene encodes CDR1 SGHDT and CDR2 YYEEEE. The CDR3 totals 18 residues. The CDR3 DNA sequence: TGTGCCAGCAGCGCCGGGACAGTGATCCTCTTAGGGGGAAACACCATATATTTT. It yields the protein CASSAGTVILLGGNTIYF.